What follows are 5 T cell receptor beta chains derived from one specimen sequenced in a study of T-cell memory formation after mild COVID-19. TCRdb ran MiXCR on the 5' RACE reads and lists one entry per CDR3 protein. The table includes roughly 130,000 distinct CDR3 sequences, about 5.9% detected once. The sequencing sample was made of PBMCs or a T cell subset sorted from them (not recorded which). Source of these receptors: an adult woman who had mild COVID-19 (a few samples of this study predate the infection). Cell type and time point are not known.

This clonotype appeared many times. V is TRBV20-1 and J is TRBJ2-7, with a tentative D call TRBD1 (5 bases). This CDR3 spans 16 amino acids. Germline values: CDR1 DFQATT, CDR2 SNEGSKA (reference sequence). Trimming removed 0 bases from V and 2 bases from J, with 17 bases in between. The CDR3 nucleotides are TGCAGTGCTAGAGAAATGGGCAGGGTTATTCCCTACGAGCAGTACTTC. Translated: CSAREMGRVIPYEQYF.

This clonotype showed up many times. V gene TRBV11-2 combines with J gene TRBJ2-1; 9 nucleotides match TRBD2. The CDR3 spans 15 residues. The trim removed 6 bases at V and 0 bases at J, leaving 3 bases unmatched. Germline assignment: CDR1 SGHAT and CDR2 FQNNGV. The CDR3 nucleotides are TGTGCCAGCAGTCGTAGCGGGAGCTCCTACAATGAGCAGTTCTTC. It translates to CASSRSGSSYNEQFF.

V usage is TRBV5-1 and J usage is TRBJ2-2; no clear D gene. Germline CDR1 reads SGHRS; CDR2 reads YFSETQ. The length of the CDR3 is 12 residues. The ends were cut back, 0 bases at V and 8 bases at J, with 5 bases in the middle. The CDR3 loop is CASSLVEGELFF. Written as DNA, the CDR3 is TGCGCCAGCAGCTTGGTGGAAGGGGAGCTGTTTTTT.

This clonotype was observed many times. This chain's CDR3 is CASSSTPNYGYTF. The CDR3 nucleotides read TGTGCCAGCAGCTCTACCCCAAACTATGGCTACACCTTC. The chain has TRBV12-3 or TRBV12-4 and TRBJ1-2; D is undetermined. This CDR3 is 13 amino acids long. The V end was cut by 6 bases, the J end by 2 bases, with 10 bases between.

The rearrangement joins TRBV20-1 to TRBJ1-5, with a possible D match to TRBD1 (5 bases). V shed 6 bases and J shed 2 bases, with 14 bases lying between them. Germline assignment: CDR1 DFQATT and CDR2 SNEGSKA (reference sequence). The CDR3 extends over 14 amino acids. The CDR3 protein is CSARDSKGNQPQHF. As DNA, the CDR3 is TGCAGTGCCCGGGACTCCAAGGGCAATCAGCCCCAGCATTTT.